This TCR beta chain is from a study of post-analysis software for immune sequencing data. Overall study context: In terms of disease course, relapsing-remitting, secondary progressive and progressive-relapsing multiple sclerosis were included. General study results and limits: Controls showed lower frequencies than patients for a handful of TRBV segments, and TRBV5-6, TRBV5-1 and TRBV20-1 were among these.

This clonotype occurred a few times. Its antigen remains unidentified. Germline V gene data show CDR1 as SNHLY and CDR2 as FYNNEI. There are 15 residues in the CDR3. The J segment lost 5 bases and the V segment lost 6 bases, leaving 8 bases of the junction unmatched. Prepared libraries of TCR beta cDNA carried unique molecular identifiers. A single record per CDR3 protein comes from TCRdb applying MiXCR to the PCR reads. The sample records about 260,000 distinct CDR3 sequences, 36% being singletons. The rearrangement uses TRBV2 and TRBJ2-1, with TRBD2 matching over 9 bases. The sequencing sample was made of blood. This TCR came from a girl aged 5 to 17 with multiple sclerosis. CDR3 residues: CASRVRGGGNNEQFF. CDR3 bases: TGTGCCAGCAGGGTGCGGGGGGGCGGGAACAATGAGCAGTTCTTC.